One and the same sample provided the 9 T cell receptor beta chains below, sequenced in a study of CD8+CD57+ T cells in acquired aplastic anemia (dated by TCRdb to the late 2010s). Expansion of CD8+CD57+ cells had been shown by flow cytometry in the patients chosen for sequencing. The data were produced on an Illumina HiSeq 2000. Genomic DNA was used as template for profiling of TCR beta VDJ combinations and CDR3 sequences. In-frame beta chains were kept once TCRdb had trimmed the public reads at Q25 with fastp and called clones with MiXCR. A single entry per CDR3 protein holds the most common genes and DNA from its merged rows. This sample is represented by 200,000 or so distinct CDR3 sequences; around three fifths of them were singletons. Clones ranked in the top ten supply roughly 64% of the sample. The sequenced sample was sorted CD4+, CD8+, or CD8+CD57+ T cells (not recorded which) from PBMCs. Every receptor here comes from a human donor with aplastic anemia.

The chain recombines TRBV7-9 with TRBJ1-2; maybe TRBD1 (5 bases). V lost 4 bases to trimming and J lost 1 base, with 16 bases between them. Germline CDR1 SEHNR, CDR2 FQNEAQ (reference sequence). There are 16 residues in the CDR3. The CDR3 loop is CASSSQPDRVNYGYTF. DNA for the CDR3: TGTGCCAGCAGCTCCCAACCCGACAGAGTTAACTATGGCTACACCTTC.

This clonotype occurred a few times. DNA for the CDR3: TGTGCCAGCGGGGACGGTGCTTCCTACGAGCAGTACTTC. Translating gives CASGDGASYEQYF. The chain carries TRBV25-1 and TRBJ2-7; the D call may be TRBD1 or TRBD2 (5 bases each). This CDR3 is built from 13 residues. With 8 bases removed from V and 1 base from J, the gap between germline ends came to 12 bases. Germline CDR1 and CDR2: MGHDK and SYGVNS.

The rearrangement uses TRBV11-2 and TRBJ2-7; 10 bases agree with TRBD1. Per germline, CDR1 SGHAT and CDR2 FQNNGV. The CDR3 runs 15 residues. V lost 5 bases and J lost 5; bases outside the gene matches: 9. CDR3 residues: CASSVLGQGRDEQYF. The CDR3 region has the DNA TGTGCCAGCAGCGTTCTGGGACAGGGGAGGGACGAGCAGTACTTC.

The V gene is TRBV24-1, the J gene TRBJ2-7; TRBD2 might be the D (5 bases). V was cut by 4 bases and J by 0 bases, with 12 bases left in between. CDR3 length: 15 residues. CDR1 KGHDR and CDR2 SFDVKD come from the germline V gene. This CDR3 reads CATSDPGKSSYEQYF. For the CDR3, the DNA is TGTGCCACCAGTGACCCCGGGAAGAGCTCCTACGAGCAGTACTTC.

This chain connects TRBV10-3 to TRBJ2-7; 11 positions match TRBD2. This CDR3 region has 16 residues. V shed 10 bases and J 2 bases; nucleotides not matched to a gene: 13. Germline CDR1 is ENHRY and CDR2 is SYGVKD. CDR3 in DNA: TGTGCCAGCAACCCCCGACTAGCGGGGACCACCTACGAGCAGTACTTC. Translation: CASNPRLAGTTYEQYF.

This clonotype was picked up a small number of times. The rearrangement links TRBV30 to TRBJ2-2; D uncertain. The V end was cut by 1 base, the J end by 4 bases, with 7 bases between. The CDR3 runs to 13 residues. Germline CDR1 reads GTSNPN; CDR2 reads SVGIG (reference sequence). The CDR3 spells CAWSDTSTGELFF. The CDR3 bases are TGTGCCTGGAGTGACACATCCACCGGGGAGCTGTTTTTT.

V and J are TRBV6-2 or TRBV6-3 and TRBJ1-6; no reliable D call. The CDR3 length is 13 residues. Trimming took off 7 bases at V and 7 bases at J, with 11 bases between the two ends. Germline V CDR1 and CDR2: MNHEY, SVGEGT. CDR3 region: CASTTTGNSPLHF. DNA for the CDR3: TGTGCCAGCACAACAACCGGGAATTCACCCCTCCACTTT.

The CDR3 coding sequence is TGCGCCAGCACCTGGCAGGGTAATGAAAAACTGTTTTTT. Encoded protein: CASTWQGNEKLFF. V gene TRBV5-1 combines with J gene TRBJ1-4, with D maybe TRBD1 (5 bases). V was shortened by 6 bases and J by 4 bases, with 10 bases between the two germline ends. The CDR3 length is 13 residues. Germline values: CDR1 SGHRS, CDR2 YFSETQ.

Note on this clonotype: Germline is not matched at one junction end, which may reflect a read error. The CDR3: CGARPGHSYEQYF. The CDR3 DNA reads as TGCGGTGCTAGACCCGGGCACTCCTACGAGCAGTACTTC. The rearrangement joins TRBV20-1 to TRBJ2-7; D is unresolved. Germline loops: CDR1 DFQATT, CDR2 SNEGSKA (reference sequence). The CDR3 sequence is 13 residues long.